This T cell receptor beta chain was recorded in a study of blood T cell repertoires in COVID-19. As for the study in general: Samples representing acute and convalescent COVID-19 were sourced from the United States, Italy and Spain.

Study processing details: Reference gene primers were amplified, and this amplification served to estimate nucleated cell counts. The protocol was immunoSEQ multiplex PCR, while the TCRdb copy is restricted to in-frame clones and leaves out a portion. The V and J calls and the clone size are those of that table, but D and trimming were determined from the DNA. The repertoire has around 200,000 clones, approximately 90% of them found once; the top ten carry around 3.8%. There are 13 residues in the CDR3. Germline V lookup: CDR1 SGHVS, CDR2 FNYEAQ. The germline V and J ends were trimmed by 3 bases and 0 bases, with 6 bases remaining between them.

V usage is TRBV7-6 and J usage is TRBJ2-7, with D possibly matching TRBD1 (5 bases). This TCR came from a woman between 35 and 50 years old with acute COVID-19. Material: PBMCs or T cells enriched from blood (not recorded which). CDR3 in amino acids: CASSLGPSYEQYF. The CDR3 nucleotides read TGTGCCAGCAGCTTGGGGCCCTCCTACGAGCAGTACTTC.